This entry lists 20 T cell receptor beta chains sequenced from one sample in a study of beta chain features in type 1 diabetes. As every portion of the isolated RNA was reverse transcribed, the sequencing read expressed TCRB transcripts. The method was immunoSEQ multiplex PCR; TCRdb's version includes in-frame clones alone and lacks a portion of them. Among a few hundred thousand clones listed, roughly 16% were seen once. Findings of the study overall: Researchers report that Type 1 diabetes patients had moderately but significantly shorter TCRB CDR3s across all four CD4+ subsets.

These receptors' antigens are unknown. Sequencing used naive CD4+ T cells from blood. The receptors stem from a man aged 25 to 45 with type 1 diabetes.

This chain joins TRBV29-1 and TRBJ2-3; perhaps TRBD2 as D (6 bases). V was trimmed by 6 bases and J by 6 bases, leaving 13 bases between them. CDR1 is SQVTM and CDR2 is ANQGSEA in the germline V gene. This CDR3 is 12 amino acids long. The chain's CDR3 is CSVNNRGDTQYF. DNA for the CDR3: TGCAGCGTAAATAATCGGGGGGATACGCAGTATTTT.

This clone has a handful of counts. The chain recombines TRBV29-1 with TRBJ2-1, with TRBD1 as a possible D gene (6 bases). V was shortened by 8 bases and J by 3 bases, with 8 bases between the two germline ends. The CDR3 is made up of 11 amino acids. Germline V lookup: CDR1 SQVTM, CDR2 ANQGSEA. DNA for the CDR3: TGCAGCTTGACAGGCTACAATGAGCAGTTCTTC. This sequence encodes CSLTGYNEQFF.

The gene calls are TRBV28 and TRBJ1-1; D might be TRBD1 (6 bases). Germline CDR1 reads MDHEN; CDR2 reads SYDVKM. CDR3 length: 13 amino acids. With 7 bases removed from V and 0 bases from J, the gap between germline ends came to 9 bases. CDR3 coding DNA: TGTGCCAGCACCCGACAGGTGAACACTGAAGCTTTCTTT. Translated, it gives CASTRQVNTEAFF.

This clone was counted a few times. V is TRBV10-3 and J is TRBJ2-1; 9 nucleotides align to TRBD2. CDR3 length: 17 amino acids. Germline CDR1 ENHRY, CDR2 SYGVKD. The J segment lost 0 bases and the V segment lost 8 bases, leaving 11 bases of the junction unmatched. CDR3 nucleotides: TGTGCCATCGGCGGGCGGGAGGGGTATAGCTCCTACAATGAGCAGTTCTTC. It is translated as CAIGGREGYSSYNEQFF.

The chain has TRBV7-2 and TRBJ2-5; 12 nucleotides match TRBD2. CDR1 SGHTA and CDR2 FQGNSA come from the germline V gene. CDR3 length: 15 residues. The ends lost 6 bases at V and 4 bases at J; junction bases unmatched: 6. CDR3 sequence (DNA): TGTGCCAGCAGATCTAGCGGGAGGGCCCCAGAGACCCAGTACTTC. Its translation is CASRSSGRAPETQYF.

This clone was detected a few times. The rearrangement joins TRBV2 to TRBJ1-3; 7 bases agree with TRBD1. With 5 bases clipped from V and 0 bases from J, the junction kept 4 bases outside the gene matches. The CDR3 runs to 15 residues. Germline CDR1 is SNHLY and CDR2 is FYNNEI. As DNA, the CDR3 is TGTGCCAGCAGTCCGACAGGGCGCTCTGGAAACACCATATATTTT. Amino acid sequence: CASSPTGRSGNTIYF.

Only a few counts were recorded for this clone. J is TRBJ2-7 and V is TRBV27; possibly TRBD1 for D (5 bases). V lost 5 bases and J 0 bases, leaving 14 bases between the germline ends. Germline assignment: CDR1 MNHEY and CDR2 SMNVEV (reference sequence). This CDR3 contains 15 residues. Written as DNA, the CDR3 is TGTGCCAGCAGTGGGGCCGCGCCCGCCTCCTACGAGCAGTACTTC. Amino acid sequence: CASSGAAPASYEQYF.

This clone turned up a few times. This rearrangement joins TRBV7-9 to TRBJ1-1, with no clear D. Germline assignment: CDR1 SEHNR and CDR2 FQNEAQ (reference sequence). This CDR3 region has 12 residues. V lost 5 bases and J 8 bases, leaving 12 bases between the germline ends. The CDR3 coding sequence is TGTGCCAGCAGCCTTGACTCACCCGAAGCTTTCTTT. Residues: CASSLDSPEAFF. The full variable domain, in which reference TRBV7-9 and TRBJ1-1 provide the parts outside the CDR3, is DTGVSQNPRHKITKRGQNVTFRCDPISEHNRLYWYRQTLGQGPEFLTYFQNEAQLEKSRLLSDRFSAERPKGSFSTLEIQRTEQGDSAMYLCASSLDSPEAFFGQGTRLTVV.

In the case of this clone: At the DNA level, this CDR3 is encoded by other sequences in the same sample as well. This chain uses TRBV9 with TRBJ2-5; no clear D. The CDR3 totals 12 residues. CDR1 SGDLS and CDR2 YYNGEE come from the germline V gene. The germline V and J ends were trimmed by 0 bases and 4 bases, with 4 bases remaining between them. The CDR3 nucleotides are TGTGCCAGCAGCGTAGCGGGAGAGACCCAGTACTTC. Encoded protein: CASSVAGETQYF.

This chain connects TRBV29-1 to TRBJ2-2; 7 nucleotides match TRBD2. Germline CDR1 and CDR2: SQVTM and ANQGSEA. The CDR3 spans 15 residues. After removal of 4 bases from V and 7 bases from J, the junction contained 12 bases not matched to a gene. The CDR3 loop is CSVVVASGRGGELFF. The CDR3 DNA reads TGCAGCGTTGTAGTCGCTAGCGGCCGTGGCGGGGAGCTGTTTTTT.

The chain is built from TRBV9 and TRBJ2-1; 9 positions match TRBD2. With 4 bases clipped from V and 1 base from J, the junction kept 9 bases outside the gene matches. Looked up from germline, CDR1 is SGDLS and CDR2 is YYNGEE. The CDR3 loop spans 17 amino acids. The chain's CDR3 is CASSLFSGSGSYNEQFF. The CDR3 DNA is TGTGCCAGCAGCTTGTTTAGCGGGAGTGGTTCCTACAATGAGCAGTTCTTC.

The chain joins TRBV29-1 to TRBJ1-5; perhaps TRBD1 as D (6 bases). V was cut by 7 bases and J by 7 bases, with 23 bases left in between. Germline V lookup: CDR1 SQVTM, CDR2 ANQGSEA. CDR3 length equals 15 residues. The CDR3 region has the DNA TGCAGCGCCAGAGTGGAGCAGGGGTACGGACAGCCCCAGCATTTT. Protein product: CSARVEQGYGQPQHF.

The chain combines TRBV28 with TRBJ2-6, with D perhaps TRBD2 (7 bases). Trimming stripped 5 bases from V and 1 base from J, with 15 bases between. CDR1 MDHEN and CDR2 SYDVKM come from the germline V gene. The CDR3 consists of 17 residues. The CDR3 nucleotides are TGTGCCAGCAGTCCCGGGGGGCCCCTATCTGGGGCCAACGTCCTGACTTTC. Translated, it gives CASSPGGPLSGANVLTF. Based on the CDR3 plus reference TRBV28 and TRBJ2-6, the full variable domain is DVKVTQSSRYLVKRTGEKVFLECVQDMDHENMFWYRQDPGLGLRLIYFSYDVKMKEKGDIPEGYSVSREKKERFSLILESASTNQTSMYLCASSPGGPLSGANVLTFGAGSRLTVL.

The chain has TRBV6-5 and TRBJ2-7, with D possibly matching TRBD1 (6 bases). V lost 0 bases, J lost 3 bases, and 9 bases lay in between. There are 14 residues in the CDR3. Germline assignment: CDR1 MNHEY and CDR2 SVGAGI. CDR3 nucleotides: TGTGCCAGCAGTTACTCGCAGGGGCTCTACGAGCAGTACTTC. Translation: CASSYSQGLYEQYF.

This clone was seen a handful of times. The V call is TRBV30, the J call TRBJ2-2; D perhaps matches TRBD1 (7 bases). This CDR3 has 14 residues. Trimming removed 5 bases at V and 6 bases at J, with 16 bases between. Germline V gives CDR1 GTSNPN, CDR2 SVGIG (reference sequence). DNA of the CDR3: TGTGCCTGGGGAGGGGGCACCTCGGCCGGGGAGCTGTTTTTT. Translating gives CAWGGGTSAGELFF.

This rearrangement joins TRBV2 to TRBJ1-1; no definite D call. Germline CDR1 is SNHLY and CDR2 is FYNNEI. CDR3 size: 14 residues. V lost 4 bases and J lost 0, with 9 bases in between. CDR3 bases: TGTGCCAGCAGTGCCACACACATGAACACTGAAGCTTTCTTT. It encodes CASSATHMNTEAFF.

This clone was found a few times. V gene TRBV29-1 combines with J gene TRBJ1-2, with TRBD1 matching over 8 bases. The CDR3 has 11 residues. Germline values: CDR1 SQVTM, CDR2 ANQGSEA. With V trimmed by 4 bases and J by 7 bases, 2 bases remained unmatched. The CDR3 sequence: CSVGDRGGYTF. The CDR3 DNA is TGCAGCGTTGGAGACAGGGGTGGCTACACCTTC.

The table lists this clone with a few counts. The J gene is TRBJ2-1, the V gene TRBV18; no clear D. Per germline, CDR1 KGHSH and CDR2 LQKENI. The CDR3 has 12 residues. Trimming removed 1 base from V and 9 bases from J, with 7 bases in between. As DNA, the CDR3 is TGTGCCAGCTCACCACGGGCAAGTGAGCAGTTCTTC. Encoded protein: CASSPRASEQFF.

The CDR3 loop reads CSVGQESYEQYF. The CDR3 bases are TGCAGCGTTGGTCAGGAATCCTACGAGCAGTACTTC. The chain carries TRBV29-1 and TRBJ2-7; the D is unclear. CDR3 size: 12 residues. CDR1 SQVTM and CDR2 ANQGSEA come from the germline V gene. V was clipped by 4 bases and J by 1 base, with 8 bases between them.

The chain links TRBV7-2 to TRBJ2-5; a weak D match, TRBD2 (5 bases). Germline V gene sequence: CDR1 SGHTA, CDR2 FQGNSA. The CDR3 length is 14 residues. V was clipped by 5 bases and J by 2 bases, with 12 bases between them. The CDR3 here is CASSPGNTQETQYF. CDR3 bases: TGTGCCAGCAGCCCGGGGAATACTCAAGAGACCCAGTACTTC.